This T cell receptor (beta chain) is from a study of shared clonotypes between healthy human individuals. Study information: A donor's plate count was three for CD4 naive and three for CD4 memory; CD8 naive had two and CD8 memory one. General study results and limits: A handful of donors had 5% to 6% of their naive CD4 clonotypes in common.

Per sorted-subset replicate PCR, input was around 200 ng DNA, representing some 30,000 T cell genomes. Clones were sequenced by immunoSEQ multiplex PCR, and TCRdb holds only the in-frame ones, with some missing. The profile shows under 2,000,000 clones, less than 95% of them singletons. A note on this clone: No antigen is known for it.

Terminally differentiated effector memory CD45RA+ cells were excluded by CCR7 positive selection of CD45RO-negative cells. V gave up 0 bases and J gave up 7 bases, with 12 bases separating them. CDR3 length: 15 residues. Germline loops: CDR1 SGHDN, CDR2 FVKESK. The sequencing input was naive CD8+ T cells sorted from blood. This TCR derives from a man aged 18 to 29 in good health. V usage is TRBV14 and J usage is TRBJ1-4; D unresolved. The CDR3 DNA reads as TGTGCCAGCAGCCAAGATCTGGAGGGCCGTGAAAAACTGTTTTTT. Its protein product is CASSQDLEGREKLFF. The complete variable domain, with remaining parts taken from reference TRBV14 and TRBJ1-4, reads EAGVTQFPSHSVIEKGQTVTLRCDPISGHDNLYWYRRVMGKEIKFLLHFVKESKQDESGMPNNRFLAERTGGTYSTLKVQPAELEDSGVYFCASSQDLEGREKLFFGSGTQLSVL.